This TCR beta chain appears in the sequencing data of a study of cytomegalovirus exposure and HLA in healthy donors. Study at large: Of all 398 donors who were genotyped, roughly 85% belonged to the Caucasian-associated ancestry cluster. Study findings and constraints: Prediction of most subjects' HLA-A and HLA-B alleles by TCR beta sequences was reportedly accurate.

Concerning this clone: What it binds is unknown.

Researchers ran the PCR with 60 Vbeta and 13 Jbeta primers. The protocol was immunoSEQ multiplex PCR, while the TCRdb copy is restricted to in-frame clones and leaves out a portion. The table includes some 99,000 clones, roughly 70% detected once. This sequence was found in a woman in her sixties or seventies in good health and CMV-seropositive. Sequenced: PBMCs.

The CDR3 is CASSIALASSYNEQFF. In nucleotides, the CDR3 is TGTGCCAGTAGTATAGCACTAGCCAGCTCCTACAATGAGCAGTTCTTC. J is TRBJ2-1 and V is TRBV19; possibly TRBD2 for D (6 bases). Germline-derived CDR1 and CDR2 are LNHDA and SQIVND (reference sequence). This CDR3 is 16 amino acids long. V gave up 1 base and J gave up 0 bases, with 10 bases separating them. The full variable domain, in which reference TRBV19 and TRBJ2-1 provide the parts outside the CDR3, is DGGITQSPKYLFRKEGQNVTLSCEQNLNHDAMYWYRQDPGQGLRLIYYSQIVNDFQKGDIAEGYSVSREKKESFPLTVTSAQKNPTAFYLCASSIALASSYNEQFFGPGTRLTVL.